The 19 T cell receptor beta chains reported below all come from one sample, sequenced in a study of T cells in Graves' hyperthyroidism and ophthalmopathy. The investigators amplified TCR beta CDR3 regions from RNA transcripts. A set of HTBI primers served as the primers for a first-round RT-PCR of the TCR CDR3. TCRdb ran MiXCR on the multiplex PCR reads and lists one entry per CDR3 protein. The sample has about 350,000 distinct CDR3 sequences; more than 11% are singletons. The sequenced material came from blood. These receptors were collected from a woman aged 25 to 39 with Graves' hyperthyroidism.

The genes are TRBV19 and TRBJ2-2; D gene uncertain. The ends were cut back, 7 bases at V and 5 bases at J, with 14 bases in the middle. CDR1 and CDR2 (germline): LNHDA, SQIVND (reference sequence). This CDR3 is built from 14 residues. CDR3 loop: CASNYEIGTGELFF. CDR3 in DNA: TGTGCCAGTAATTATGAGATTGGTACCGGGGAGCTGTTTTTT.

This chain joins TRBV12-3 or TRBV12-4 and TRBJ1-5; D is unclear. The CDR3 loop spans 14 amino acids. Trimming left V 3 bases short and J 0 bases short, with 6 bases between. The CDR3: CASSFRISNQPQHF. DNA of the CDR3: TGTGCCAGCAGTTTTAGGATTAGCAATCAGCCCCAGCATTTT.

This clonotype came up many times. The chain employs TRBV5-4 and TRBJ2-1, with D unclear. Germline CDR1 reads SGHNT; CDR2 reads YYREEE (reference sequence). CDR3 length: 15 residues. V lost 0 bases and J lost 5, with 12 bases in between. CDR3 in amino acids: CASSLEGRSNNEQFF. CDR3 DNA sequence: TGTGCCAGCAGCTTGGAAGGGCGAAGCAACAATGAGCAGTTCTTC.

This clonotype was detected many times. The rearrangement joins TRBV7-9 to TRBJ2-7, with D possibly TRBD1 on 6 matching bases. Trimming shortened V by 5 bases and J by 3 bases, and 11 bases separated the two germline ends. The CDR3 is 13 residues long. Germline V gene lookup returns CDR1 SEHNR and CDR2 FQNEAQ (reference sequence). The chain's CDR3 is CASSAGAYYEQYF. CDR3 DNA sequence: TGTGCCAGCAGCGCAGGGGCCTACTACGAGCAGTACTTC.

This clonotype came up a few times. This chain joins TRBV29-1 and TRBJ2-5; 8 nucleotides match TRBD1. CDR3 length: 11 amino acids. J lost 8 bases, V lost 5 bases, and 4 bases had no gene match. CDR1 SQVTM and CDR2 ANQGSEA come from the germline V gene. In DNA form, the CDR3 reads TGCAGCGTTCCGGGACAGGTCACCCAGTACTTC. Protein product: CSVPGQVTQYF.

The chain combines TRBV5-1 with TRBJ2-4; 7 bases match TRBD1. CDR3 length: 14 residues. CDR1 and CDR2 (germline): SGHRS, YFSETQ. The V and J ends lost 2 bases and 9 bases, in that order; junction bases with no gene match: 8. The CDR3 DNA reads TGCGCCAGCAGCTTCGACAGGGCTTTAGGCATTCAGTACTTC. The encoded protein is CASSFDRALGIQYF. Full variable domain (outside the CDR3, taken from reference TRBV5-1 and TRBJ2-4): KAGVTQTPRYLIKTRGQQVTLSCSPISGHRSVSWYQQTPGQGLQFLFEYFSETQRNKGNFPGRFSGRQFSNSRSEMNVSTLELGDSALYLCASSFDRALGIQYFGAGTRLSVL.

Many counts were recorded for this clonotype. The chain joins TRBV6-1 to TRBJ1-1; D is unclear. V dropped 3 bases and J dropped 2 bases, with 13 bases sitting between them. This CDR3 has 15 amino acids. Germline V gives CDR1 MNHNS, CDR2 SASEGT. The DNA of the CDR3 is TGTGCCAGCAGTGACAGATTCGGACGTAACACTGAAGCTTTCTTT. Protein product: CASSDRFGRNTEAFF.

This clonotype was seen many times. The chain carries TRBV28 and TRBJ1-2, with D perhaps matching TRBD1 (5 bases). CDR1 and CDR2 from the germline V gene are MDHEN and SYDVKM. The CDR3 extends over 14 amino acids. The V gene lost 11 bases and the J gene lost 7 bases, with 23 bases spanning the gap. CDR3 in amino acids: CAARGFRWDSGYTF. CDR3 sequence (DNA): TGTGCCGCGAGGGGATTCCGCTGGGATTCTGGCTACACCTTC.

The V gene is TRBV28, the J gene TRBJ2-7; D might be TRBD2 (6 bases). CDR3 length: 16 amino acids. Trimming shortened V by 7 bases and J by 5 bases, and 24 bases separated the two germline ends. CDR1 is MDHEN and CDR2 is SYDVKM in the germline V gene. The CDR3, as DNA: TGTGCCAGCATTTCCCACGGGGGAGGCTCTACCCACGAGCAGTACTTC. This encodes CASISHGGGSTHEQYF. The whole variable domain, remainder taken from reference TRBV28 and TRBJ2-7, is DVKVTQSSRYLVKRTGEKVFLECVQDMDHENMFWYRQDPGLGLRLIYFSYDVKMKEKGDIPEGYSVSREKKERFSLILESASTNQTSMYLCASISHGGGSTHEQYFGPGTRLTVT.

This clonotype has only one observation. The J gene is TRBJ1-5, the V gene TRBV5-6; D is undetermined. Trimming removed 0 bases at V and 6 bases at J, with 7 bases between. CDR3 length: 13 residues. The germline V gene encodes CDR1 SGHDT and CDR2 YYEEEE. In nucleotides, the CDR3 is TGTGCCAGCAGCTTGGTAAAGGTTCAGCCCCAGCATTTT. It specifies CASSLVKVQPQHF.

V gene TRBV12-3 or TRBV12-4 combines with J gene TRBJ2-1; D is perhaps TRBD2 (5 bases). The CDR3 extends over 13 amino acids. The V end was cut by 3 bases, the J end by 7 bases, with 10 bases between. The CDR3 reads CASSFLAENEQFF. In DNA, the CDR3 is TGTGCCAGCAGTTTCCTAGCAGAGAATGAGCAGTTCTTC.

The table lists this clonotype with a few counts. The V call is TRBV29-1, the J call TRBJ2-6; TRBD2 might be the D (6 bases). The CDR3 totals 15 residues. Germline loops: CDR1 SQVTM, CDR2 ANQGSEA. Trimming cost V 6 bases and J 4 bases, with 16 bases left between them. CDR3 residues: CSVSLRDLGANVLTF. The CDR3 DNA is TGCAGCGTCTCATTGCGGGACTTGGGGGCCAACGTCCTGACTTTC.

This clonotype was seen only a few times. V usage is TRBV29-1 and J usage is TRBJ2-2, with 11 bases matching TRBD1. In germline, CDR1 is SQVTM, CDR2 ANQGSEA. This CDR3 is 14 amino acids long. CDR3 coding DNA: TGCATCGTGGGGACAGGGGGTGGCACCGGGGAGCTGTTTTTT. This translates into CIVGTGGGTGELFF.

This clonotype was recorded a few times. CDR3 sequence: CASSPWGGAENQPQHF. The DNA for the CDR3 is TGTGCCAGCTCACCATGGGGGGGGGCGGAAAATCAGCCCCAGCATTTT. The chain joins TRBV18 to TRBJ1-5; TRBD1 is a possible D gene (6 bases). Trimming pared 2 bases from V and 4 bases from J, leaving 15 bases between. CDR3 size: 16 residues. Germline V gene lookup returns CDR1 KGHSH and CDR2 LQKENI. Together with reference TRBV18 and TRBJ1-5, the CDR3 gives the full variable domain: NAGVMQNPRHLVRRRGQEARLRCSPMKGHSHVYWYRQLPEEGLKFMVYLQKENIIDESGMPKERFSAEFPKEGPSILRIQQVVRGDSAAYFCASSPWGGAENQPQHFGDGTRLSIL.

This clonotype has a handful of counts. The chain has TRBV15 and TRBJ1-2; D is undetermined. Germline assignment: CDR1 LNHNV and CDR2 YYDKDF (reference sequence). V shed 2 bases and J shed 2 bases, with 12 bases lying between them. The CDR3 is 15 residues long. CDR3 amino acids: CATSRSRQKNYGYTF. CDR3 sequence (DNA): TGTGCCACCAGCAGATCCCGCCAGAAAAACTATGGCTACACCTTC.

This clonotype was found many times. V is TRBV27 and J is TRBJ1-1, with a weak D call TRBD1 (6 bases). Trimming stripped 0 bases from V and 3 bases from J, with 8 bases between. Germline lookup yields CDR1 MNHEY and CDR2 SMNVEV (reference sequence). This CDR3 comprises 14 residues. The CDR3 coding sequence is TGTGCCAGCAGTTTATCAACAGGGTACACTGAAGCTTTCTTT. Its protein is CASSLSTGYTEAFF.

The rearrangement uses TRBV9 and TRBJ2-1, with 8 bases identical to TRBD1. This CDR3 spans 14 amino acids. J was trimmed by 7 bases and V by 0 bases; bases with no gene match: 3. CDR1 and CDR2 from the germline V gene are SGDLS and YYNGEE. The CDR3 sequence is CASSVGDRLNEQFF. In nucleotides, the CDR3 is TGTGCCAGCAGCGTAGGGGACAGGTTGAATGAGCAGTTCTTC.

There are many counts of this clonotype. This chain connects TRBV11-2 to TRBJ2-2, with 9 bases matching TRBD1. V lost 3 bases to trimming and J lost 6 bases; unmatched junction nucleotides: 11. Germline V gives CDR1 SGHAT, CDR2 FQNNGV. The CDR3 runs 17 residues. CDR3 residues: CASSFGTGRTLAGELFF. In nucleotides, the CDR3 is TGTGCCAGCAGCTTTGGGACAGGGAGAACCTTGGCCGGGGAGCTGTTTTTT.

This clonotype was observed at least ten times. The chain has TRBV7-2 and TRBJ1-1, with 11 bases that match TRBD1. Germline CDR1 and CDR2: SGHTA and FQGNSA. CDR3 size: 16 residues. Unmatched junction bases numbered 3, after V lost 2 bases and J lost 1 base. CDR3 coding DNA: TGTGCCAGCAGCTTATATGGACAGGGGGCGAACACTGAAGCTTTCTTT. Amino acid sequence: CASSLYGQGANTEAFF.